One and the same sample provided the 6 T cell receptor beta chains below, sequenced in a study of early T cells in non-severe SARS-CoV-2 infection. TCRdb used MiXCR to reprocess the 5' RACE reads, holding one entry per CDR3 protein. Of some 88,000 distinct CDR3 sequences listed, roughly 15% are singletons. Source: whole blood, taken at baseline. Source of these receptors: an adult who was a healthcare worker with PCR-confirmed SARS-CoV-2 infection or an uninfected control (not recorded which).

This clonotype came up a few times. The chain carries TRBV27 and TRBJ2-2; D gene ambiguous. Germline CDR1 reads MNHEY; CDR2 reads SMNVEV (reference sequence). Trimming took off 4 bases at V and 3 bases at J, with 6 bases between the two ends. The CDR3 spans 13 residues. The CDR3 reads CASSWVYTGELFF. The CDR3 DNA sequence: TGTGCCAGCAGTTGGGTCTACACCGGGGAGCTGTTTTTT.

J is TRBJ2-3 and V is TRBV7-6; D is ambiguous. The V and J ends lost 5 bases and 2 bases respectively, with 11 bases between them. The CDR3 runs to 14 residues. Germline CDR1 SGHVS, CDR2 FNYEAQ. This chain's CDR3 is CASSAPLDTDTQYF. The CDR3 DNA sequence: TGTGCCAGCAGCGCCCCCCTTGACACAGATACGCAGTATTTT. Full variable domain (rest looked up from reference TRBV7-6 and TRBJ2-3): GAGVSQSPRYKVTKRGQDVALRCDPISGHVSLYWYRQALGQGPEFLTYFNYEAQQDKSGLPNDRFSAERPEGSISTLTIQRTEQRDSAMYRCASSAPLDTDTQYFGPGTRLTVL.

Only a few counts were recorded for this clonotype. The J gene is TRBJ2-5, the V gene TRBV10-3, with TRBD2 identical over 8 bases. V gave up 8 bases and J gave up 4 bases; unmatched junction bases: 12. The CDR3 length is 15 residues. Per the germline V gene, CDR1 is ENHRY and CDR2 is SYGVKD. This CDR3 reads CAICPGLGVRETQYF. CDR3 sequence (DNA): TGTGCCATCTGCCCGGGACTAGGTGTAAGAGAGACCCAGTACTTC.

This clonotype was observed a few times. This sequence joins TRBV2 and TRBJ1-2, with D maybe TRBD1 (6 bases). The CDR3 covers 14 residues. Deletions cut 2 bases from V and 0 bases from J, with 7 bases between. CDR1 SNHLY and CDR2 FYNNEI come from the germline V gene. As DNA, the CDR3 is TGTGCCAGCAGTGAACAGGGGTCTAACTATGGCTACACCTTC. Translation: CASSEQGSNYGYTF.

This clonotype was detected ten times or more. The chain couples TRBV7-2 to TRBJ2-1, with D possibly TRBD2 on 6 matching bases. Trimming took off 6 bases at V and 6 bases at J, with 24 bases between the two ends. This CDR3 comprises 17 residues. Germline CDR1 and CDR2: SGHTA and FQGNSA. The CDR3, as DNA: TGTGCCAGCAGTCTAGATCCCCGGGAGAACCGGGTCAATGAGCAGTTCTTC. Amino acids: CASSLDPRENRVNEQFF.

This clonotype showed up many times. This chain links TRBV30 with TRBJ1-1; D is perhaps TRBD1 (6 bases). This CDR3 has 13 residues. V lost 6 bases to trimming and J lost 0 bases, with 11 bases between them. Germline V lookup: CDR1 GTSNPN, CDR2 SVGIG (reference sequence). The chain's CDR3 is CACAGEVNTEAFF. The CDR3, as DNA: TGTGCCTGTGCAGGGGAGGTGAACACTGAAGCTTTCTTT. The full variable domain, its missing parts supplied by reference TRBV30 and TRBJ1-1, is SQTIHQWPATLVQPVGSPLSLECTVEGTSNPNLYWYRQAAGRGLQLLFYSVGIGQISSEVPQNLSASRPQDRQFILSSKKLLLSDSGFYLCACAGEVNTEAFFGQGTRLTVV.